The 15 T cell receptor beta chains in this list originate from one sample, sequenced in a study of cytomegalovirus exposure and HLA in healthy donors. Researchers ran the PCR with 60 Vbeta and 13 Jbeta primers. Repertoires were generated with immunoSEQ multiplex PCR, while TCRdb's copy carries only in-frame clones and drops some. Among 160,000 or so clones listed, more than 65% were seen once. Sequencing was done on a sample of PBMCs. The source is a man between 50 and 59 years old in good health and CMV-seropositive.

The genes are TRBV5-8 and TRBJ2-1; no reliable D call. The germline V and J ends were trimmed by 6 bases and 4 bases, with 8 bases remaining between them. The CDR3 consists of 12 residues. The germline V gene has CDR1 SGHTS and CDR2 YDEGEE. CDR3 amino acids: CASIWRYNEQFF. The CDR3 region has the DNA TGTGCCAGCATTTGGCGGTACAATGAGCAGTTCTTC.

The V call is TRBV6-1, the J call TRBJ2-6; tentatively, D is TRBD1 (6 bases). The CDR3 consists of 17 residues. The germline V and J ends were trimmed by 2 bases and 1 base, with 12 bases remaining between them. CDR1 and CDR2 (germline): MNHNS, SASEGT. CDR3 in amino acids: CASSERYGQSGANVLTF. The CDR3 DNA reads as TGTGCCAGCAGTGAACGCTACGGACAGTCTGGGGCCAACGTCCTGACTTTC.

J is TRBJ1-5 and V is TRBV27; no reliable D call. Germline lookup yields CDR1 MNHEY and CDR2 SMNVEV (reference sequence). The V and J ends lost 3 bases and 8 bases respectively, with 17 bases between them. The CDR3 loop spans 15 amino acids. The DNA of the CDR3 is TGTGCCAGCAGTTTGGCAGGAGGAATATACGAGCCCCAGCATTTT. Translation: CASSLAGGIYEPQHF.

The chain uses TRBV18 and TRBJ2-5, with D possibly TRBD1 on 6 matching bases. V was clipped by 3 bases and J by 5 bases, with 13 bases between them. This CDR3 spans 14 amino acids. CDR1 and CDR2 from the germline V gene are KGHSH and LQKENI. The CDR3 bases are TGTGCCAGCTCACCTGACCAGGGGTGGGAGACCCAGTACTTC. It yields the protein CASSPDQGWETQYF.

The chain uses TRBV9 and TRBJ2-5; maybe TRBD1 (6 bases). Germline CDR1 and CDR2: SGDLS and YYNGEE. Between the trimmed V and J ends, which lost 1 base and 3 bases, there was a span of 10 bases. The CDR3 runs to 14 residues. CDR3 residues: CASSVPNREETQYF. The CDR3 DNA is TGTGCCAGCAGCGTACCCAACAGGGAAGAGACCCAGTACTTC.

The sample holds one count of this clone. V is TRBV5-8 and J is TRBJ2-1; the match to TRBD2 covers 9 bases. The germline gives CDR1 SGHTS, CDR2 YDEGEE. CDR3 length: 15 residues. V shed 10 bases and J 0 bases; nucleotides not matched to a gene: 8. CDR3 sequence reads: CAPAISGGSYNEQFF. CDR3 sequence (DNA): TGTGCCCCAGCGATTAGCGGGGGCTCCTACAATGAGCAGTTCTTC.

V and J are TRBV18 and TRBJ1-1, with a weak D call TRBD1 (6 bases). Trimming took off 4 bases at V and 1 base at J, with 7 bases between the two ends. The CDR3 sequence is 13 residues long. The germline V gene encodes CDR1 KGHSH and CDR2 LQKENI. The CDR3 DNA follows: TGTGCCAGCTCACGAGGGGGGAACACTGAAGCTTTCTTT. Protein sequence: CASSRGGNTEAFF.

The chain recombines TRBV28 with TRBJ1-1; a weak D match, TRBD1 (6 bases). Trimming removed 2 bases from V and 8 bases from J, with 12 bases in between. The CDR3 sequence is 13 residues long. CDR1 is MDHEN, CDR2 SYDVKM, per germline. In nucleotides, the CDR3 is TGTGCCAGCAGTTTAGTAGGGGGTCAAGAAGCTTTCTTT. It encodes CASSLVGGQEAFF. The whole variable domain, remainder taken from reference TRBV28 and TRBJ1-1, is DVKVTQSSRYLVKRTGEKVFLECVQDMDHENMFWYRQDPGLGLRLIYFSYDVKMKEKGDIPEGYSVSREKKERFSLILESASTNQTSMYLCASSLVGGQEAFFGQGTRLTVV.

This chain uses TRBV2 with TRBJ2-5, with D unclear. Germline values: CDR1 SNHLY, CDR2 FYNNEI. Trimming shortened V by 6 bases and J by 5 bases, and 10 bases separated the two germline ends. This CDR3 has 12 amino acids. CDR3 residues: CASRLESETQYF. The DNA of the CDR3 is TGTGCCAGCAGGCTAGAAAGTGAGACCCAGTACTTC. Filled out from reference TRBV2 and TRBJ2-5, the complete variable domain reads EPEVTQTPSHQVTQMGQEVILRCVPISNHLYFYWYRQILGQKVEFLVSFYNNEISEKSEIFDDQFSVERPDGSNFTLKIRSTKLEDSAMYFCASRLESETQYFGPGTRLLVL.

CDR3 amino acids: CASSWRERNNEQFF. The CDR3 bases are TGTGCCAGTAGTTGGAGGGAGAGGAACAATGAGCAGTTCTTC. V usage is TRBV19 and J usage is TRBJ2-1; TRBD2 might be the D (6 bases). There are 14 residues in the CDR3. Deletions cut 5 bases from V and 5 bases from J, with 13 bases between. Looked up from germline, CDR1 is LNHDA and CDR2 is SQIVND (reference sequence).

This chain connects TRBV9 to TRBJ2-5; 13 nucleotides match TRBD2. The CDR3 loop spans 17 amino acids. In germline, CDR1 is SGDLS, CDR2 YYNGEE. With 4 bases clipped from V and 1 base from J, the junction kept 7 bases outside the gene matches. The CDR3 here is CASSPWTSGGTQETQYF. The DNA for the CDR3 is TGTGCCAGCAGCCCTTGGACTAGCGGGGGAACCCAAGAGACCCAGTACTTC.

The CDR3 DNA follows: TGTGCCAGCACCTTGACAGGGGGTACCGGGGAGCTGTTTTTT. Its translation: CASTLTGGTGELFF. V gene TRBV27 combines with J gene TRBJ2-2; TRBD1 matches at 9 bases. Per the germline V gene, CDR1 is MNHEY and CDR2 is SMNVEV (reference sequence). After removal of 7 bases from V and 5 bases from J, the junction contained 5 bases not matched to a gene. The CDR3 is 14 residues long.

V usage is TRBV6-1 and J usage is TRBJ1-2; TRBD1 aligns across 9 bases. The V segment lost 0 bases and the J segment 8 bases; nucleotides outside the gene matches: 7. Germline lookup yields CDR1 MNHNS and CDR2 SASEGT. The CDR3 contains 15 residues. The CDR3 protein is CASSEAWTGEWGYTF. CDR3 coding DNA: TGTGCCAGCAGTGAAGCCTGGACAGGGGAGTGGGGCTACACCTTC.

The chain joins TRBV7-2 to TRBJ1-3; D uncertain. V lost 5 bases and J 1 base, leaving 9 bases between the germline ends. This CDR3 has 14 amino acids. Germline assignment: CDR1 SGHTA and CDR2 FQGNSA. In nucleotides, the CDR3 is TGTGCCAGCAGCCCTCTCTTGTCTGGAAACACCATATATTTT. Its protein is CASSPLLSGNTIYF. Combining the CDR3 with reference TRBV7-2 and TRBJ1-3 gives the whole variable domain GAGVSQSPSNKVTEKGKDVELRCDPISGHTALYWYRQSLGQGLEFLIYFQGNSAPDKSGLPSDRFSAERTGGSVSTLTIQRTQQEDSAVYLCASSPLLSGNTIYFGEGSWLTVV.

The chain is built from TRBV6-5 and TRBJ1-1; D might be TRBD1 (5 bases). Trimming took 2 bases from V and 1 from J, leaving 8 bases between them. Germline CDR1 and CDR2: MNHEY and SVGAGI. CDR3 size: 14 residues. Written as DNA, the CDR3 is TGTGCCAGCAGTTACGACCAGGGGAACACTGAAGCTTTCTTT. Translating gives CASSYDQGNTEAFF.